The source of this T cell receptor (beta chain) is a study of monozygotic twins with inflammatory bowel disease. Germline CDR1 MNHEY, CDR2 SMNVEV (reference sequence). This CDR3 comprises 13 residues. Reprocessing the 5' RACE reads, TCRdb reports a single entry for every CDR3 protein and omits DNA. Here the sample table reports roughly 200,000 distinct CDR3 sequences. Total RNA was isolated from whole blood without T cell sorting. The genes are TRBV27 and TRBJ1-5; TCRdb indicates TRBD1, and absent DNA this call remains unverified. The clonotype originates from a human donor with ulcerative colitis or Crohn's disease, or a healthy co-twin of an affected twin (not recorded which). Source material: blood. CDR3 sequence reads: CASSLWGGQPQHF.